These 13 T cell receptor beta chains were all obtained from the same sample, sequenced in a study of neoadjuvant anti-PD-1 for oral cavity cancer. Here immunoSEQ multiplex PCR was the method, and the copy in TCRdb shows in-frame clones only, minus some. In the table there are 4,000 to 6,000 clones, roughly 64% of which are singletons. The source was tumor tissue, collected before nivolumab (anti-PD-1) treatment. The receptor set was obtained from a person aged 40 to 85 with oral cavity squamous cell carcinoma.

This chain uses TRBV15 with TRBJ2-1; D is perhaps TRBD2 (6 bases). This CDR3 region has 17 residues. V shed 1 base and J shed 8 bases, with 21 bases lying between them. CDR1 LNHNV and CDR2 YYDKDF come from the germline V gene (reference sequence). The CDR3: CATSRGGGGAGLDEQFF. The CDR3, as DNA: TGTGCCACCAGCAGAGGGGGTGGGGGAGCGGGCTTGGATGAGCAGTTCTTC.

V is TRBV7-9 and J is TRBJ1-1, with D perhaps matching TRBD1 (6 bases). V lost 3 bases to trimming and J lost 0 bases, with 11 bases between them. In germline, CDR1 is SEHNR, CDR2 FQNEAQ (reference sequence). The CDR3 runs 15 residues. CDR3 in DNA: TGTGCCAGCAGCTTTCCGGGACACCTGAACACTGAAGCTTTCTTT. It yields the protein CASSFPGHLNTEAFF.

The V and J genes are TRBV27 and TRBJ2-1; 8 bases agree with TRBD1. V shed 3 bases and J 6 bases; nucleotides not matched to a gene: 7. The CDR3 spans 15 residues. Per the germline V gene, CDR1 is MNHEY and CDR2 is SMNVEV (reference sequence). As DNA, the CDR3 is TGTGCCAGCAGTTTTATACAGGGGGAATTCAATGAGCAGTTCTTC. Protein product: CASSFIQGEFNEQFF.

In its sample, this clone was seen once. V usage is TRBV7-2 and J usage is TRBJ2-3, with D hard to call. CDR3 size: 15 residues. The V and J ends lost 1 base and 0 bases respectively, with 8 bases between them. Germline assignment: CDR1 SGHTA and CDR2 FQGNSA. Here the CDR3 DNA reads TGTGCCAGCAGCTTAGGACCCTGGAGCACAGATACGCAGTATTTT. Residues: CASSLGPWSTDTQYF.

In this sample, this clone turned up a few times. CDR3 residues: CASSKRALGTIYF. CDR3 nucleotide sequence: TGTGCCAGCAGTAAACGGGCGCTAGGAACCATATATTTT. The J gene is TRBJ1-3, the V gene TRBV28; D not certain. V gave up 5 bases and J gave up 10 bases, with 15 bases separating them. This CDR3 contains 13 residues. Germline CDR1 is MDHEN and CDR2 is SYDVKM.

This rearrangement joins TRBV2 to TRBJ1-1, with D uncertain. Per germline, CDR1 SNHLY and CDR2 FYNNEI. V was shortened by 7 bases and J by 2 bases, with 8 bases between the two germline ends. CDR3 size: 12 residues. CDR3 sequence reads: CASKDPNTEAFF. Here the CDR3 DNA reads TGTGCCAGCAAAGATCCCAACACTGAAGCTTTCTTT.

The rearrangement uses TRBV15 and TRBJ1-2; no clear D. CDR3 length: 16 residues. Germline CDR1 reads LNHNV; CDR2 reads YYDKDF (reference sequence). V dropped 0 bases and J dropped 2 bases, with 13 bases sitting between them. For the CDR3, the DNA is TGTGCCACCAGCAGAGATCAGCGCGGCTTAAACTATGGCTACACCTTC. Amino acids: CATSRDQRGLNYGYTF.

This clone was picked up one time. The genes are TRBV11-2 and TRBJ2-7, with TRBD2 as a possible D gene (6 bases). The V and J ends lost 0 bases and 6 bases respectively, with 12 bases between them. The CDR3 consists of 14 residues. Germline V gene data show CDR1 as SGHAT and CDR2 as FQNNGV. The CDR3 nucleotides are TGTGCCAGCAGCTTAGAAAGGACTACTCTCGAGCAGTACTTC. Translated, it gives CASSLERTTLEQYF. Filled out from reference TRBV11-2 and TRBJ2-7, the complete variable domain reads EAGVAQSPRYKIIEKRQSVAFWCNPISGHATLYWYQQILGQGPKLLIQFQNNGVVDDSQLPKDRFSAERLKGVDSTLKIQPAKLEDSAVYLCASSLERTTLEQYFGPGTRLTVT.

The CDR3 loop reads CASGLGTGREDQFF. In DNA, the CDR3 is TGTGCTAGTGGTTTGGGTACAGGTCGGGAGGATCAGTTCTTC. The chain links TRBV12-5 to TRBJ2-1; 7 nucleotides align to TRBD2. Germline V gene sequence: CDR1 LGHNT, CDR2 FRNRAP. The CDR3 is 14 amino acids. V trimming: 1 base; J trimming: 13 bases; junction bases outside the gene matches: 10.

This chain joins TRBV6-6 and TRBJ1-5, with unresolved D. Germline assignment: CDR1 MNHNY and CDR2 SVGAGI (reference sequence). The V gene lost 5 bases and the J gene lost 3 bases, with 5 bases spanning the gap. The CDR3 contains 12 residues. CDR3 sequence: CASSQANQPQHF. DNA of the CDR3: TGTGCCAGCAGTCAGGCCAATCAGCCCCAGCATTTT.

This clone came up once. The rearrangement uses TRBV5-6 and TRBJ2-7, with TRBD2 matching over 7 bases. This CDR3 contains 15 residues. From germline, CDR1 is SGHDT and CDR2 YYEEEE. Trimming cost V 2 bases and J 1 base; bases outside gene matches: 6. CDR3 sequence reads: CASSFRGRVSYEQYF. The CDR3 DNA follows: TGTGCCAGCAGCTTCAGAGGGAGGGTTTCCTACGAGCAGTACTTC.

V usage is TRBV19 and J usage is TRBJ1-1; D remains unclear. V lost 3 bases and J 1 base, leaving 12 bases between the germline ends. In germline, CDR1 is LNHDA, CDR2 SQIVND (reference sequence). This CDR3 comprises 15 residues. CDR3 DNA: TGTGCCAGTAGTATTTTAGGGTCAGGGAACACTGAAGCTTTCTTT. It yields the protein CASSILGSGNTEAFF. The whole variable domain, filled in from reference TRBV19 and TRBJ1-1, reads DGGITQSPKYLFRKEGQNVTLSCEQNLNHDAMYWYRQDPGQGLRLIYYSQIVNDFQKGDIAEGYSVSREKKESFPLTVTSAQKNPTAFYLCASSILGSGNTEAFFGQGTRLTVV.

The chain couples TRBV4-1 to TRBJ2-7; no clear D. The CDR3 loop spans 15 amino acids. V lost 1 base and J lost 3, with 13 bases in between. CDR1 and CDR2 (germline): MGHRA, YSYEKL. CDR3 region: CASSQVAAPIYEQYF. DNA of the CDR3: TGCGCCAGCAGCCAAGTTGCAGCCCCGATCTACGAGCAGTACTTC.